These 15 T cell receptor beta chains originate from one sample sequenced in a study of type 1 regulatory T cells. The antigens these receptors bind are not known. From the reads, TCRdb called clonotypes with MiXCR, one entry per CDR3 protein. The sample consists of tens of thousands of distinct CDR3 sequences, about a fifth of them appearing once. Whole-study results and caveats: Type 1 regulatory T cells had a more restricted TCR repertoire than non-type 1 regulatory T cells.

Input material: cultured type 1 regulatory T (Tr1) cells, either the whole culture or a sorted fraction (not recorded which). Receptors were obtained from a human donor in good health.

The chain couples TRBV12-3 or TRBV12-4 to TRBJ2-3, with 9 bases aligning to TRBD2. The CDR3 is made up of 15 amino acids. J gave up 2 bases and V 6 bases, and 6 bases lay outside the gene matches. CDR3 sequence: CASRRAGGYTDTQYF. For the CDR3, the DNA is TGTGCCAGCAGGAGAGCGGGAGGTTACACAGATACGCAGTATTTT.

This CDR3 is CSAKNRDSQGRDTQYF. CDR3 in DNA: TGCAGTGCTAAAAACCGGGACAGTCAAGGTCGGGATACGCAGTATTTT. The gene calls are TRBV20-1 and TRBJ2-3; TRBD1 matches 7 bases. The ends lost 4 bases at V and 6 bases at J; junction bases unmatched: 16. The CDR3 is 16 amino acids. The germline V gene encodes CDR1 DFQATT and CDR2 SNEGSKA (reference sequence).

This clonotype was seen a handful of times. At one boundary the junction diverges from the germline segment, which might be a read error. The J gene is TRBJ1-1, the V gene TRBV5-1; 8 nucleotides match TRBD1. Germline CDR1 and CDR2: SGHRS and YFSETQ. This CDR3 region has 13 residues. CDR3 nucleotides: TGTGCCAGTAGTTCGCAGGGGGCGACTGAAGCTTTCTTT. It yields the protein CASSSQGATEAFF.

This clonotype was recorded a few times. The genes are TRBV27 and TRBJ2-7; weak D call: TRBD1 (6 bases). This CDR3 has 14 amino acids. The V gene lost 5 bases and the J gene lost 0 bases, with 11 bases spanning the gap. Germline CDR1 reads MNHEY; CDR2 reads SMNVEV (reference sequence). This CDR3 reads CASSKGQASYEQYF. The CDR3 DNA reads TGTGCCAGCAGTAAGGGACAAGCCTCCTACGAGCAGTACTTC.

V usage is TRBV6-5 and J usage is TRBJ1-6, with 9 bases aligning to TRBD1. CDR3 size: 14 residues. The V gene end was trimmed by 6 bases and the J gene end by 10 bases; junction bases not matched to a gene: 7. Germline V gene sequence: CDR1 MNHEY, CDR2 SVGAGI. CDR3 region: CASRFGTGKSPLHF. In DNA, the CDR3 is TGTGCCAGCAGATTCGGGACAGGGAAGTCACCCCTCCACTTT.

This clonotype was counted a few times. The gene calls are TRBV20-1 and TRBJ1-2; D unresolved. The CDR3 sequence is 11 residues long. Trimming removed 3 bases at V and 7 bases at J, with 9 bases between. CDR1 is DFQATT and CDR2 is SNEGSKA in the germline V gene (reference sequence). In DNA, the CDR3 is TGCAGTGCTAGTCCCGTCGTTGGCTACACCTTC. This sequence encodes CSASPVVGYTF.

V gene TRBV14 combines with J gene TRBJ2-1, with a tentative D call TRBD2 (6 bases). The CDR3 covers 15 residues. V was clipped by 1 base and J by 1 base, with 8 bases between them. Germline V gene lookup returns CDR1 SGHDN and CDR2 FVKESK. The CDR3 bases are TGTGCCAGCAGCCAAGCGGGAGCTTCCTACAATGAGCAGTTCTTC. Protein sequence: CASSQAGASYNEQFF.

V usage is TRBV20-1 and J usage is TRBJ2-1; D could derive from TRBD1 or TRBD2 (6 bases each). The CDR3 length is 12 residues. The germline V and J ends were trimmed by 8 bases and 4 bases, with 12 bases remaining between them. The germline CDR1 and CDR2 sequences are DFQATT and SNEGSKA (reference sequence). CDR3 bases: TGCAGTTGCCGGAGGGGGTACAATGAGCAGTTCTTC. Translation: CSCRRGYNEQFF.

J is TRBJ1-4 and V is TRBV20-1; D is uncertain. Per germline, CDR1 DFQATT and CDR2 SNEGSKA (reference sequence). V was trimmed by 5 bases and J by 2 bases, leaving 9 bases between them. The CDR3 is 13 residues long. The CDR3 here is CSASRRTNEKLFF. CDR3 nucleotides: TGCAGTGCTTCAAGACGGACTAATGAAAAACTGTTTTTT.

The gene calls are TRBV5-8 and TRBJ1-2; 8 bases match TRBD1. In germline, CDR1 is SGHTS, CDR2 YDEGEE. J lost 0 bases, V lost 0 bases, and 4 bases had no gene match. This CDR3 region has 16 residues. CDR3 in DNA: TGTGCCAGCAGCTTGGGACAGGGGAGACCTAACTATGGCTACACCTTC. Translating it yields CASSLGQGRPNYGYTF.

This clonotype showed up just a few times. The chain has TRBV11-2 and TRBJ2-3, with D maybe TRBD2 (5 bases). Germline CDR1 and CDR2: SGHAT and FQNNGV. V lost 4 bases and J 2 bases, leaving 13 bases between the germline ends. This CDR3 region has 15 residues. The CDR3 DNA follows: TGTGCCAGCAGCTGGAGGACCGGCCACACAGATACGCAGTATTTT. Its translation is CASSWRTGHTDTQYF.

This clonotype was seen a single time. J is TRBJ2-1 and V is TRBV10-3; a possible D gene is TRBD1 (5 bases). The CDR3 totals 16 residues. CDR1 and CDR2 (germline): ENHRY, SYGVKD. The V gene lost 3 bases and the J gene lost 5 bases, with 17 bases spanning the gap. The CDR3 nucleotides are TGTGCCATCAGTGATTTGACAAGGGGCGAGAACAATGAGCAGTTCTTC. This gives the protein CAISDLTRGENNEQFF.

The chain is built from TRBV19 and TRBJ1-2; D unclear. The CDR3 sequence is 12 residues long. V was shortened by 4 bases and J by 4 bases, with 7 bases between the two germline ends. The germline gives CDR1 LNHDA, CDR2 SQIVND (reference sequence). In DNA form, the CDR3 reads TGTGCCAGTAGTACGGACGGCTATGGCTACACCTTC. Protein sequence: CASSTDGYGYTF. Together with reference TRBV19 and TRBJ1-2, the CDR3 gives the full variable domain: DGGITQSPKYLFRKEGQNVTLSCEQNLNHDAMYWYRQDPGQGLRLIYYSQIVNDFQKGDIAEGYSVSREKKESFPLTVTSAQKNPTAFYLCASSTDGYGYTFGSGTRLTVV.

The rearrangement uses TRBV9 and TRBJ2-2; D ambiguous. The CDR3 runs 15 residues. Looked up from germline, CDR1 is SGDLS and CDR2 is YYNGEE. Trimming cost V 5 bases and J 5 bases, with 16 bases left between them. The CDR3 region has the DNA TGTGCCAGCAGAGGCGAACCCGAATGGACCGGGGAGCTGTTTTTT. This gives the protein CASRGEPEWTGELFF. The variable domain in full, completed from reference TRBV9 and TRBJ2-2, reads DSGVTQTPKHLITATGQRVTLRCSPRSGDLSVYWYQQSLDQGLQFLIQYYNGEERAKGNILERFSAQQFPDLHSELNLSSLELGDSALYFCASRGEPEWTGELFFGEGSRLTVL.

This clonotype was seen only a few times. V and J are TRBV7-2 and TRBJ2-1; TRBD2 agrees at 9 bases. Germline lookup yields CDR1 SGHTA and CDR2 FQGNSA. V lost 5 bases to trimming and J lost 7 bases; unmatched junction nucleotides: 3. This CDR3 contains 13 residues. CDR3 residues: CASSPSGTNEQFF. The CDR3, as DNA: TGTGCCAGCAGCCCTAGCGGGACAAATGAGCAGTTCTTC.